One and the same sample provided the 2 T cell receptor beta chains below, sequenced in a study of blood T cells in healthy people across ages. Sample-barcoded 5' priming and a J-beta primer mix drove a second PCR of roughly 7 to 11 cycles. TCRdb reprocessed the 5' RACE reads via MiXCR and lists one record per CDR3 protein. The data show around 970,000 distinct CDR3 sequences, approximately 50% seen once. Sequencing input: blood. The receptors derive from a woman aged 55-70 years in good health.

This clonotype came up a few times. The chain has TRBV29-1 and TRBJ2-1; a weak D match, TRBD2 (5 bases). Germline assignment: CDR1 SQVTM and CDR2 ANQGSEA. Trimming removed 7 bases at V and 9 bases at J, with 22 bases between. The CDR3 has 14 amino acids. DNA for the CDR3: TGCAGCGCTGCCCGTACGGGGAGCGGAGCTGAGCAGTTCTTC. This sequence encodes CSAARTGSGAEQFF.

The gene calls are TRBV4-1 and TRBJ2-1; 9 bases are a match to TRBD1. Germline lookup yields CDR1 MGHRA and CDR2 YSYEKL. The length of the CDR3 is 17 residues. V dropped 1 base and J dropped 5; count of bases not matched to a gene: 9. The CDR3, as DNA: TGCGCCAGCAGCCAAGCCTGGGGGACAGGGTGGAACAATGAGCAGTTCTTC. It codes for CASSQAWGTGWNNEQFF.